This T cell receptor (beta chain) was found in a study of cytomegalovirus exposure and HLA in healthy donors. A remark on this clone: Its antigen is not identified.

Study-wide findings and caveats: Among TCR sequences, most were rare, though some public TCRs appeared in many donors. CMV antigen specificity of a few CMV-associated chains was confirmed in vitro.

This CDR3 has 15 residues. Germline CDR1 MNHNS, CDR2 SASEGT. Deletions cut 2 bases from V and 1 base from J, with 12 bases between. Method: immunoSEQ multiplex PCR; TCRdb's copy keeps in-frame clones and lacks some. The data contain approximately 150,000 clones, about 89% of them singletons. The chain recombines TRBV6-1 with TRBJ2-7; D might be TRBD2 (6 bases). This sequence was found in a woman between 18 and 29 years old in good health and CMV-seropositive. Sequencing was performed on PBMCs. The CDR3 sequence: CASSELASHSYEQYF. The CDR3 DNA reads TGTGCCAGCAGTGAACTAGCGTCCCATTCCTACGAGCAGTACTTC.